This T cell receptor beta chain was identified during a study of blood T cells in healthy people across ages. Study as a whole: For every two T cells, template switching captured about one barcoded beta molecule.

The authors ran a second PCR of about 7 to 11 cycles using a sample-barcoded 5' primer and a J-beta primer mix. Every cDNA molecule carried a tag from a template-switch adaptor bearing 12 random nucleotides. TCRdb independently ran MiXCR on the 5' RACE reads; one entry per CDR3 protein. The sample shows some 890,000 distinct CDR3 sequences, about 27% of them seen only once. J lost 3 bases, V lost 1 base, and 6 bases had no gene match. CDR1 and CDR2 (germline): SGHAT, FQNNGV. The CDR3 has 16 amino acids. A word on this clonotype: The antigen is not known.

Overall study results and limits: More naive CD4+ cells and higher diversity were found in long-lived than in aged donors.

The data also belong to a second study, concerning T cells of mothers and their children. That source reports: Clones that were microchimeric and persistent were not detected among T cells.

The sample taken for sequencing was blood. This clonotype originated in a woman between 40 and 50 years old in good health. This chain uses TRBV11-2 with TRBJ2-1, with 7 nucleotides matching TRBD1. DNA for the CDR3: TGTGCCAGCAGCTTAGTGGGGGCAGGGGGCTACAATGAGCAGTTCTTC. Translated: CASSLVGAGGYNEQFF.